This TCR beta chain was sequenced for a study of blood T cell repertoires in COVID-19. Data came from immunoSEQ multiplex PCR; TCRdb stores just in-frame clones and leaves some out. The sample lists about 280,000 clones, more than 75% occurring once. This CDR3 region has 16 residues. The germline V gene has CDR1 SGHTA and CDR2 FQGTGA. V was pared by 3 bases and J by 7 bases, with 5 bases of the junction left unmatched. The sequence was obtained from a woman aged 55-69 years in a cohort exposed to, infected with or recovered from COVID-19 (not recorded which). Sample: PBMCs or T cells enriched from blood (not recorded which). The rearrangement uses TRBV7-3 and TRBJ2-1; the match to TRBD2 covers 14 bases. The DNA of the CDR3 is TGTGCCAGCAGCTTGGGACTAGCGGGAGTGTTTAATGAGCAGTTCTTC. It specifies CASSLGLAGVFNEQFF. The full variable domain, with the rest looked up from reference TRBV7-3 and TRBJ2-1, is GAGVSQTPSNKVTEKGKYVELRCDPISGHTALYWYRQSLGQGPEFLIYFQGTGAADDSGLPNDRFFAVRPEGSVSTLKIQRTERGDSAVYLCASSLGLAGVFNEQFFGPGTRLTVL.